This passage covers 10 T cell receptor beta chains from one sample sequenced in a study of early T cells in non-severe SARS-CoV-2 infection. In TCRdb, the 5' RACE reads were re-called with MiXCR into one record per CDR3 protein. In the table there are around 20,000 distinct CDR3 sequences, 4% of which are singletons. The material sequenced was whole blood. The receptors originated from an adult who was a healthcare worker with PCR-confirmed SARS-CoV-2 infection or an uninfected control (not recorded which).

The chain has TRBV12-3 or TRBV12-4 and TRBJ1-1, with D unresolved. The CDR3 is made up of 14 amino acids. The germline V and J ends were trimmed by 1 base and 4 bases, with 10 bases remaining between them. The CDR3 loop is CASSLGVGSTEAFF. The CDR3 DNA follows: TGTGCCAGCAGTTTAGGGGTAGGCAGCACTGAAGCTTTCTTT.

This clonotype has at least ten counts. The gene calls are TRBV20-1 and TRBJ2-4; tentative D call: TRBD1 (7 bases). From germline, CDR1 is DFQATT and CDR2 SNEGSKA (reference sequence). V gave up 3 bases and J gave up 0 bases, with 12 bases separating them. CDR3 length: 15 residues. CDR3 nucleotide sequence: TGCAGTGCTAGGCCAGGGGGGCTAGCCAAAAACATTCAGTACTTC. Residues: CSARPGGLAKNIQYF.

This clonotype was picked up a small number of times. CDR3 loop: CASSPVEGVDTQYF. In DNA form, the CDR3 reads TGTGCCAGCAGCCCGGTCGAAGGCGTGGATACGCAGTATTTT. This chain connects TRBV7-9 to TRBJ2-3; the D is unclear. The length of the CDR3 is 14 residues. The germline CDR1 and CDR2 sequences are SEHNR and FQNEAQ (reference sequence). V was trimmed by 5 bases and J by 6 bases, leaving 15 bases between them.

This clonotype was seen repeatedly, ten times or more. The chain couples TRBV4-1 to TRBJ2-3; D tentatively reads TRBD1 or TRBD2 (6 bases each). V lost 0 bases, J lost 2 bases, and 15 bases lay in between. Germline V lookup: CDR1 MGHRA, CDR2 YSYEKL. The length of the CDR3 is 17 residues. The CDR3 loop is CASSQDRRGANTDTQYF. DNA for the CDR3: TGCGCCAGCAGCCAAGATAGGAGGGGGGCGAACACAGATACGCAGTATTTT.

In its sample, this clonotype ranks as medium-sized. J is TRBJ1-3 and V is TRBV20-1; D uncertain. The germline V and J ends were trimmed by 0 bases and 9 bases, with 6 bases remaining between them. CDR1 is DFQATT and CDR2 is SNEGSKA in the germline V gene (reference sequence). The CDR3 runs 11 residues. The CDR3 spells CSAREGGTIYF. CDR3 sequence (DNA): TGCAGTGCTAGAGAGGGTGGCACCATATATTTT.

There are a few counts of this clonotype. V and J are TRBV6-6 and TRBJ1-6; TRBD1 aligns across 9 bases. The CDR3 covers 16 residues. V was clipped by 0 bases and J by 9 bases; unmatched bases: 6. CDR1 and CDR2 (germline): MNHNY, SVGAGI (reference sequence). The CDR3 DNA follows: TGTGCCAGCAGTTACTCACACGGGACAGGGCCTTCACCCCTCCACTTT. As protein: CASSYSHGTGPSPLHF.

This clonotype has just a few counts. CDR3 DNA sequence: TGCGCCAGCAGCCAAGAGGGACTGGGCGAGCAGTACTTC. This translates into CASSQEGLGEQYF. The chain is built from TRBV4-1 and TRBJ2-7, with D perhaps matching TRBD2 (6 bases). This CDR3 comprises 13 residues. Germline CDR1 and CDR2: MGHRA and YSYEKL. Deletions cut 0 bases from V and 6 bases from J, with 9 bases between.

At least ten counts were recorded for this clonotype. This chain uses TRBV6-6 with TRBJ2-6; tentative D call: TRBD1 (6 bases). Trimming pared 4 bases from V and 0 bases from J, leaving 13 bases between. Germline V CDR1 and CDR2: MNHNY, SVGAGI (reference sequence). The CDR3 runs 17 residues. The CDR3 DNA follows: TGTGCCAGCAGTTCGGACAGCCCTAGCTCTGGGGCCAACGTCCTGACTTTC. Protein: CASSSDSPSSGANVLTF.

This clonotype was seen only a few times. The V and J genes are TRBV5-6 and TRBJ2-7; D gene uncertain. V was clipped by 3 bases and J by 3 bases, with 4 bases between them. CDR1 SGHDT and CDR2 YYEEEE come from the germline V gene. CDR3 length: 11 amino acids. The chain's CDR3 is CASSYLYEQYF. The CDR3 bases are TGTGCCAGCAGCTACCTCTACGAGCAGTACTTC. The complete variable domain, with remaining parts taken from reference TRBV5-6 and TRBJ2-7, reads DAGVTQSPTHLIKTRGQQVTLRCSPKSGHDTVSWYQQALGQGPQFIFQYYEEEERQRGNFPDRFSGHQFPNYSSELNVNALLLGDSALYLCASSYLYEQYFGPGTRLTVT.

This clonotype was counted at least ten times. This rearrangement joins TRBV6-1 to TRBJ2-7, with 9 positions matching TRBD1. V lost 6 bases to trimming and J lost 1 base; unmatched junction nucleotides: 4. From germline, CDR1 is MNHNS and CDR2 SASEGT. The CDR3 contains 14 residues. Written as DNA, the CDR3 is TGTGCCAGCAGGGACAGGGGTGGATCCTACGAGCAGTACTTC. Translation: CASRDRGGSYEQYF.